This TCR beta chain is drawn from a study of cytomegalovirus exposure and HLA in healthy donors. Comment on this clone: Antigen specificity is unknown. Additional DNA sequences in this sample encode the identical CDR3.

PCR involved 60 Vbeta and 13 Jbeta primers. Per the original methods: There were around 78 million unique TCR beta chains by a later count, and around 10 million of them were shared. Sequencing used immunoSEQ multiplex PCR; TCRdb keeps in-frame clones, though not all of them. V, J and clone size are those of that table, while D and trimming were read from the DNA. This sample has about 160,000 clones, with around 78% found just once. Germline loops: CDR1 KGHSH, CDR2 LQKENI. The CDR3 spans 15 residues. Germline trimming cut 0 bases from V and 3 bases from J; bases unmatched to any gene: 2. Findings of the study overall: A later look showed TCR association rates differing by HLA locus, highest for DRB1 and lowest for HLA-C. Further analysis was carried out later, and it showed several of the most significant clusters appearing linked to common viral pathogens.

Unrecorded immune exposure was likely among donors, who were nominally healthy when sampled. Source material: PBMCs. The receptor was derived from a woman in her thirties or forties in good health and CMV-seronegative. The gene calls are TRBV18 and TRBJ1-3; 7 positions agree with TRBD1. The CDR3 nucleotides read TGTGCCAGCTCACCACCTTCAGGGGGTGGAAACACCATATATTTT. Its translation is CASSPPSGGGNTIYF.